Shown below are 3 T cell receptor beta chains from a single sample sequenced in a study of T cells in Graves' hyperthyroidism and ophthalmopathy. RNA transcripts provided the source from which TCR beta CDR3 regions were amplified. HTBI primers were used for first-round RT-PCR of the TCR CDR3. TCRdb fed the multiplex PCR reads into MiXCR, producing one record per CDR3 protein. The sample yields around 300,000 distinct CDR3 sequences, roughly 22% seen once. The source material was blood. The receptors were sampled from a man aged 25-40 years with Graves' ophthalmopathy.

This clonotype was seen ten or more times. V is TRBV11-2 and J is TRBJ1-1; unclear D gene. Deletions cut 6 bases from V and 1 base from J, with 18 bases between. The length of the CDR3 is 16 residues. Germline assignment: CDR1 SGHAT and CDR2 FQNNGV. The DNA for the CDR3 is TGTGCCAGCAGTCCCTTTCAGGAGACTGGGAACACTGAAGCTTTCTTT. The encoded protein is CASSPFQETGNTEAFF.

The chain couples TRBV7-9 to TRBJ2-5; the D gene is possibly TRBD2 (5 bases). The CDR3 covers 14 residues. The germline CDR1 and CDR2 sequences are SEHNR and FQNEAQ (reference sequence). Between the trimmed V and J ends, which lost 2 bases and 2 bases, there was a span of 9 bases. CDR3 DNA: TGTGCCAGCAGCTTAAGCGGACGACAAGAGACCCAGTACTTC. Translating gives CASSLSGRQETQYF.

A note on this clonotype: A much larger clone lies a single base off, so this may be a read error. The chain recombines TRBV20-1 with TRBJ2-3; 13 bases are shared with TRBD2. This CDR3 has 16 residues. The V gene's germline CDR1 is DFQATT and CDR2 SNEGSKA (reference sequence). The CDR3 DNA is TGCAGTGCTAGAGATGGGACTAGCGGGAACCCAGATGCGCAGTATTTT. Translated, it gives CSARDGTSGNPDAQYF.